This TCR beta chain was documented in a study of blood T cell repertoires in COVID-19. Background on the study: The cDNA or gDNA used as material had been derived from T cells, B-cell-depleted T cells, or PBMCs.

Original handling: By means of reference gene primer amplification, nucleated cell counts were estimated. Sequencing was performed with immunoSEQ multiplex PCR; in TCRdb, only in-frame clones are kept and a portion is missing. That table gives V, J and clone size, and the DNA gave D and trimming. Of 150,000 to 200,000 clones in the sample, roughly 83% are singletons; the top ten hold roughly 4.9%. In terms of age and location, participants ranged from roughly 18 to 95 years and lived in approximately 24 US areas. V trimming: 4 bases; J trimming: 2 bases; junction bases outside the gene matches: 7. Germline CDR1 MNHEY, CDR2 SVGAGI. The length of the CDR3 is 15 residues. This clone came up once.

The TCR originated in a man between 65 and 85 years old who had been exposed to COVID-19. V and J are TRBV6-5 and TRBJ2-7; 8 positions match TRBD1. Sequencing was done on a sample of PBMCs or T cells enriched from blood (not recorded which). For the CDR3, the DNA is TGTGCCAGCAGTTCCTCCGGGACAGGCACCTACGAGCAGTACTTC. Translated: CASSSSGTGTYEQYF.